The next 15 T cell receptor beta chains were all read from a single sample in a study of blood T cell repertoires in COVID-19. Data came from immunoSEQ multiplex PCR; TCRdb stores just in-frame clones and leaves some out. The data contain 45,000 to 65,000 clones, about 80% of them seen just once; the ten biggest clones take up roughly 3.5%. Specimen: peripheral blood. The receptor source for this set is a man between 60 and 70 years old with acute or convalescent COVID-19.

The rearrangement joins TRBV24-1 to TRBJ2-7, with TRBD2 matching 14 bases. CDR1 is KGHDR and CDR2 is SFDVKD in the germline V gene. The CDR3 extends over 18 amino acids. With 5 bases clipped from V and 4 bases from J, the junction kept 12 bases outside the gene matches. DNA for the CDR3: TGTGCCACCAGTGCATCCGGGACTAGCGGGGGCCATAGATACGAGCAGTACTTC. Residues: CATSASGTSGGHRYEQYF.

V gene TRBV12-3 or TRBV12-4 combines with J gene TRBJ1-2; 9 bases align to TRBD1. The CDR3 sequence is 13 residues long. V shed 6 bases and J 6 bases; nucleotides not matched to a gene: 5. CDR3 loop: CASRNRGRDGYTF. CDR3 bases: TGTGCCAGCAGAAACAGGGGGCGCGATGGCTACACCTTC.

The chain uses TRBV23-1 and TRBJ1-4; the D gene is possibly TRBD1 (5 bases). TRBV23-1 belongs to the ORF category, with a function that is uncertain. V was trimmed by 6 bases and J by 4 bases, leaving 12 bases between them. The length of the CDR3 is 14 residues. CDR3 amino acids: CASRDMAFNEKLFF. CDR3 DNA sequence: TGCGCCAGCAGGGACATGGCCTTTAATGAAAAACTGTTTTTT.

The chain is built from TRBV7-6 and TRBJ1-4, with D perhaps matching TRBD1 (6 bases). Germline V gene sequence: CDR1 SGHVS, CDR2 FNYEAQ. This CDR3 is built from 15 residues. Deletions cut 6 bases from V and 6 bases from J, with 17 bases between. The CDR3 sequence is CASSPDRQAYEKLFF. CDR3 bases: TGTGCCAGCAGTCCCGATCGACAGGCCTATGAAAAACTGTTTTTT.

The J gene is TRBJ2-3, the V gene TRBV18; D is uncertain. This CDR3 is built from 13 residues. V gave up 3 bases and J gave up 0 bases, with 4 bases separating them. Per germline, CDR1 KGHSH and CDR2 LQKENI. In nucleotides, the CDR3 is TGTGCCAGCTCACCCGCGAGCACAGATACGCAGTATTTT. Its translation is CASSPASTDTQYF. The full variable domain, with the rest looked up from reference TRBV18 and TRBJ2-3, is NAGVMQNPRHLVRRRGQEARLRCSPMKGHSHVYWYRQLPEEGLKFMVYLQKENIIDESGMPKERFSAEFPKEGPSILRIQQVVRGDSAAYFCASSPASTDTQYFGPGTRLTVL.

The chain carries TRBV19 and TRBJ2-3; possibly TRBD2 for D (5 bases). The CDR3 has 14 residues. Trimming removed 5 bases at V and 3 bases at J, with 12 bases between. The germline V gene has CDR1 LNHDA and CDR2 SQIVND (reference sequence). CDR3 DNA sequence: TGTGCCAGTAGTCTCGCCCGGGGTACAGATACGCAGTATTTT. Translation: CASSLARGTDTQYF.

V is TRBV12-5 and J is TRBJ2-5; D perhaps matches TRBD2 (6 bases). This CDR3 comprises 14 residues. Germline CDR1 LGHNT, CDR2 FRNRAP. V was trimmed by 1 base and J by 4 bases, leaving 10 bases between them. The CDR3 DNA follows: TGTGCTAGTGGTTTGGGGCAGGAGGGAGAGACCCAGTACTTC. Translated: CASGLGQEGETQYF.

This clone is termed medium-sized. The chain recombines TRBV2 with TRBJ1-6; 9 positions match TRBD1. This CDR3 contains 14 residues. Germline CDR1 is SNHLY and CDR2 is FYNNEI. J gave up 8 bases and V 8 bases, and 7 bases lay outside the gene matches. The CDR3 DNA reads TGTGCCAGCGTTACTAGGACAGGGGATTCACCCCTCCACTTT. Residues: CASVTRTGDSPLHF.

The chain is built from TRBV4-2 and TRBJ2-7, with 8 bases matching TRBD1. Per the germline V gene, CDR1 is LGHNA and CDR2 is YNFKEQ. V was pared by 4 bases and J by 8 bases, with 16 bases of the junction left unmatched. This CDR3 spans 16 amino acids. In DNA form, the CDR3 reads TGTGCCAGCAGCCCCACAGGGGGGCAGCCCGCCAACCAGCAGTACTTC. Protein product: CASSPTGGQPANQQYF.

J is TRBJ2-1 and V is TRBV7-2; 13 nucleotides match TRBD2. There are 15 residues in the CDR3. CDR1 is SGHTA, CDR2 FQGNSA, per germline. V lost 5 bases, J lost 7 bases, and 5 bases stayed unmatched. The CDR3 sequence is CASSPRTSGGNEQFF. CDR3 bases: TGTGCCAGCAGCCCTCGGACTAGCGGGGGAAATGAGCAGTTCTTC.

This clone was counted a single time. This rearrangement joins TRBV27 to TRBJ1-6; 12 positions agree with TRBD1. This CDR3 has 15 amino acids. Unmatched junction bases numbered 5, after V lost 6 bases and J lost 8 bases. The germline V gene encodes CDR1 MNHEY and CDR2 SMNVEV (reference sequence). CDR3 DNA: TGTGCCAGCAGATGGGACAGGGGGCTAGATTCACCCCTCCACTTT. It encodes CASRWDRGLDSPLHF.

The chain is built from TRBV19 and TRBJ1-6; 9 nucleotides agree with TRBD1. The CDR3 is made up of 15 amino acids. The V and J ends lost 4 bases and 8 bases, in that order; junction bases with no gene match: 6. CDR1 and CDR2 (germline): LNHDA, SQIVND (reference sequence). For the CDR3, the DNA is TGTGCCAGTAGTACGGTGGGACAGGGACATTCACCCCTCCACTTT. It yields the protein CASSTVGQGHSPLHF.

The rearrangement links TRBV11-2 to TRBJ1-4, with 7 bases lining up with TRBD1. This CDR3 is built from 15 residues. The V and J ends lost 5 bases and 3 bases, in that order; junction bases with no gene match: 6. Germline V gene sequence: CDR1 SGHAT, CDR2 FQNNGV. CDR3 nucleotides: TGTGCCAGCAGCGGTACGACAGGGCCTAATGAAAAACTGTTTTTT. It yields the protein CASSGTTGPNEKLFF.

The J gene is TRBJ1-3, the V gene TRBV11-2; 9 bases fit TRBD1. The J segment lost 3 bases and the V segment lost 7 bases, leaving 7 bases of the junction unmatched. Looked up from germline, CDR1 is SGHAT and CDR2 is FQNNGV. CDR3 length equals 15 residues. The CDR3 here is CASTRDREVGNTIYF. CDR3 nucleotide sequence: TGTGCCAGCACAAGGGACAGGGAGGTTGGAAACACCATATATTTT.

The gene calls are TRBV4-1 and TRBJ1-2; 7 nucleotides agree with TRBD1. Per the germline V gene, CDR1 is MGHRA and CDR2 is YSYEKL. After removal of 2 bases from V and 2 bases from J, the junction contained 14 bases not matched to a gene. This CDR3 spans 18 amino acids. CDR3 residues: CASSQPPWVQGTNYGYTF. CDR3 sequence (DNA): TGCGCCAGCAGCCAACCCCCTTGGGTACAGGGGACAAACTATGGCTACACCTTC.